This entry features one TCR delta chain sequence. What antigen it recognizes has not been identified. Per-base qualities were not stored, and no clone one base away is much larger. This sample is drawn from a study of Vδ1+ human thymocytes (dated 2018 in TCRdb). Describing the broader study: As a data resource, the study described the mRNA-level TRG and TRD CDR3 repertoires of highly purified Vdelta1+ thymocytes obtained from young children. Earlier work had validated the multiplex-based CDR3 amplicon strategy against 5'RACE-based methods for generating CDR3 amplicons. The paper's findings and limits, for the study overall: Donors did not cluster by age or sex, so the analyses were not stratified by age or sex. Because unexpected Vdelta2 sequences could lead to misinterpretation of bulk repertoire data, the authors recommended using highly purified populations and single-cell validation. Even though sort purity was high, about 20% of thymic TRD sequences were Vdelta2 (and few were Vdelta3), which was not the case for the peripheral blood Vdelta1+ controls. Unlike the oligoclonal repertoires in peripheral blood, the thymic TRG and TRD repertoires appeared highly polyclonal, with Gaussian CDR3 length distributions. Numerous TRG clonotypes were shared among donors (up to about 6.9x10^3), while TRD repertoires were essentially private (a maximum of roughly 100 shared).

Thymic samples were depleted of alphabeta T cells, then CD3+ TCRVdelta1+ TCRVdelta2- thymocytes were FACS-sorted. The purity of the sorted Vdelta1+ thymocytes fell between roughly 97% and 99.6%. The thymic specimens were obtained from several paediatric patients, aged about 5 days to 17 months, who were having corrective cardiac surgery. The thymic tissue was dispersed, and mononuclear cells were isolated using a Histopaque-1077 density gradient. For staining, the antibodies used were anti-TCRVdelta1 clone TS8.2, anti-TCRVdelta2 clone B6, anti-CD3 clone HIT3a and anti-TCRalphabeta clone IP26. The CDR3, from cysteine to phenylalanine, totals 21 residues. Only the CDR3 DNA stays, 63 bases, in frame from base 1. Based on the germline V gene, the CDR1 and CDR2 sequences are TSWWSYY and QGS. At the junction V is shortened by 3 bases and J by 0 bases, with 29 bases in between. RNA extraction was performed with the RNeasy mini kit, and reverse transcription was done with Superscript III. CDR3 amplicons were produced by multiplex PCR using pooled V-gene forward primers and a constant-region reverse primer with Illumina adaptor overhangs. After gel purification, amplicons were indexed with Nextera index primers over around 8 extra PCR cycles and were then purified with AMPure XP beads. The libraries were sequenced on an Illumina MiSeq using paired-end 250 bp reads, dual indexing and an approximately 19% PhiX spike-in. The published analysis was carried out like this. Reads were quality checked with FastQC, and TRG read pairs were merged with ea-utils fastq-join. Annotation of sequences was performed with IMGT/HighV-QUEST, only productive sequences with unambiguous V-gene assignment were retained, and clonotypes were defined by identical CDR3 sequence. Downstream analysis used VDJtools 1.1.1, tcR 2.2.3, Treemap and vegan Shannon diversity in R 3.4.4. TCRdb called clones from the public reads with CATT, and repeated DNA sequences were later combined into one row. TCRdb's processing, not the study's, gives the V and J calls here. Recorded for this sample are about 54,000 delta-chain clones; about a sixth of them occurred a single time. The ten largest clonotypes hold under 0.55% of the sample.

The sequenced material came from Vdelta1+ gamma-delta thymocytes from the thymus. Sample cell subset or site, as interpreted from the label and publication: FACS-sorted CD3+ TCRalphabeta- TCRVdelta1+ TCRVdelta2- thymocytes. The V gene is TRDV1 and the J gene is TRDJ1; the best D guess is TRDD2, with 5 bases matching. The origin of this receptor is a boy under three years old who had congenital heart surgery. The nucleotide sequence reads TGTGCTCTTGGGGACCCTCGGCCTTCGGCCAAGGGGTACTCGTACACCGATAAACTCATCTTT. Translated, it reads CALGDPRPSAKGYSYTDKLIF.